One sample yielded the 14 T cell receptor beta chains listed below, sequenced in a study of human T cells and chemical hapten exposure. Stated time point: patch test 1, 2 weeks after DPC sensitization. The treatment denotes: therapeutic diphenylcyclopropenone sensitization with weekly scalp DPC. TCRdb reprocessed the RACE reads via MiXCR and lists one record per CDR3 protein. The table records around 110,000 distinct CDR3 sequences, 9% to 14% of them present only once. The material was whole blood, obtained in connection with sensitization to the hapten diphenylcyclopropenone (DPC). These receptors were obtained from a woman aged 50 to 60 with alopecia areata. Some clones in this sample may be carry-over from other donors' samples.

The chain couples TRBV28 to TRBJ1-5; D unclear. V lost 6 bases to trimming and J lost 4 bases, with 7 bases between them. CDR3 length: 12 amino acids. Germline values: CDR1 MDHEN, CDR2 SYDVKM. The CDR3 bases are TGTGCCAGCAGACTTCCGAATCAGCCCCAGCATTTT. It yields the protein CASRLPNQPQHF. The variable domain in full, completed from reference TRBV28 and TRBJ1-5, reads DVKVTQSSRYLVKRTGEKVFLECVQDMDHENMFWYRQDPGLGLRLIYFSYDVKMKEKGDIPEGYSVSREKKERFSLILESASTNQTSMYLCASRLPNQPQHFGDGTRLSIL.

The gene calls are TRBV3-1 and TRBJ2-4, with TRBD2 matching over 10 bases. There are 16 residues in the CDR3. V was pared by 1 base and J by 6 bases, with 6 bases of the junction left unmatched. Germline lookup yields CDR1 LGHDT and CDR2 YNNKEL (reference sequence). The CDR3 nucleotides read TGTGCCAGCAGCCAAGCAGAGCGGGGGGGCGGAAACATTCAGTACTTC. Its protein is CASSQAERGGGNIQYF.

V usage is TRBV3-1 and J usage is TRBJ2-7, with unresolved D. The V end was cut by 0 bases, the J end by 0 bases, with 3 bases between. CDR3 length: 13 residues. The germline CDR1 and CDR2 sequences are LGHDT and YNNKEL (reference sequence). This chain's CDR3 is CASSQELSYEQYF. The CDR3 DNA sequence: TGTGCCAGCAGCCAAGAACTCTCCTACGAGCAGTACTTC.

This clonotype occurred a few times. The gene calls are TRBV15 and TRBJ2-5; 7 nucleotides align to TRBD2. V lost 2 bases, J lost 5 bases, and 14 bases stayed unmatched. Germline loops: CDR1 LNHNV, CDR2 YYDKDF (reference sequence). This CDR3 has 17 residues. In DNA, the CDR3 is TGTGCCACCAGCAGACCAAGCCCTGGACTAGAGCGGGAGACCCAGTACTTC. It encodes CATSRPSPGLERETQYF.

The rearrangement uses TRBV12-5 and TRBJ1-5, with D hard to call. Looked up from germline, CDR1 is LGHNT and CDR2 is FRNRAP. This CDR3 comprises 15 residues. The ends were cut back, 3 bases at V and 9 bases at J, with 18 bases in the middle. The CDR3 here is CASGFSPGPEMPQHF. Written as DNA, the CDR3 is TGTGCTAGTGGTTTCTCGCCAGGCCCCGAGATGCCCCAGCATTTT.

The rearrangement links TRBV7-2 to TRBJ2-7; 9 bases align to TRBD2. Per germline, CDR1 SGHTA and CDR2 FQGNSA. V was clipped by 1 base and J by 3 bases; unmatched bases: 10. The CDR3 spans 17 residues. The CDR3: CASSLGRAGGTYYEQYF. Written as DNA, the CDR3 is TGTGCCAGCAGCTTAGGAAGAGCGGGGGGTACATACTACGAGCAGTACTTC.

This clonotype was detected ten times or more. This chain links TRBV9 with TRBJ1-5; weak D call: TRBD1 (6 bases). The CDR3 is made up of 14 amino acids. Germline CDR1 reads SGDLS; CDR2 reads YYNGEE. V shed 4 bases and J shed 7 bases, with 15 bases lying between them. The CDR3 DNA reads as TGTGCCAGCAGCCCTGACTTGGGGGGCCAGCCCCAGCATTTT. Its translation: CASSPDLGGQPQHF.

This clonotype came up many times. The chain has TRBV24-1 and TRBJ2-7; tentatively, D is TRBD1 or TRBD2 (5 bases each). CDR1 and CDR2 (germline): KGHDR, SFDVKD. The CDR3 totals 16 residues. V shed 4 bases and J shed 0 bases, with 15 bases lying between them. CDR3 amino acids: CATSESGTEASYEQYF. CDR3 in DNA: TGTGCCACCAGTGAGTCCGGGACGGAGGCCTCCTACGAGCAGTACTTC.

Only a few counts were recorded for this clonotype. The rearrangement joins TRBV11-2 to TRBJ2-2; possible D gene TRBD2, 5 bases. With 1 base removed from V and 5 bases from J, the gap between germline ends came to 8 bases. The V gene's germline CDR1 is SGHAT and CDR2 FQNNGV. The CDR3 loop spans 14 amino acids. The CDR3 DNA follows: TGTGCCAGCAGCTTAGTGGACTGGACCGGGGAGCTGTTTTTT. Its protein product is CASSLVDWTGELFF.

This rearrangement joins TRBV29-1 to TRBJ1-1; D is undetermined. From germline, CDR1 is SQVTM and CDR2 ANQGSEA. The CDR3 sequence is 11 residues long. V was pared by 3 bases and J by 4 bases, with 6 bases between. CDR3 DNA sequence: TGCAGCGTTGAGGGAGGCACTGAAGCTTTCTTT. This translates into CSVEGGTEAFF. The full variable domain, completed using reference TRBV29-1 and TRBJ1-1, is SAVISQKPSRDICQRGTSLTIQCQVDSQVTMMFWYRQQPGQSLTLIATANQGSEATYESGFVIDKFPISRPNLTFSTLTVSNMSPEDSSIYLCSVEGGTEAFFGQGTRLTVV.

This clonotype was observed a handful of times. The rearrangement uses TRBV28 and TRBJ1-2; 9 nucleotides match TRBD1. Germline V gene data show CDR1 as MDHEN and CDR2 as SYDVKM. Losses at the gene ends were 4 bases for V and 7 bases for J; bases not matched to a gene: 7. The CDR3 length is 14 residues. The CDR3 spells CASSSGTGTGGYTF. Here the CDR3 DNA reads TGTGCCAGCAGTTCGGGGACAGGGACGGGTGGCTACACCTTC.

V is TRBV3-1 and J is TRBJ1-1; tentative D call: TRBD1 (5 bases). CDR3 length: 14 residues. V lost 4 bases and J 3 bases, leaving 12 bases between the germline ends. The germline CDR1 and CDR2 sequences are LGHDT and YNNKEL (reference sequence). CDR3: CASSRMRGYTEAFF. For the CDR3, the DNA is TGTGCCAGCAGCCGAATGCGGGGCTACACTGAAGCTTTCTTT.

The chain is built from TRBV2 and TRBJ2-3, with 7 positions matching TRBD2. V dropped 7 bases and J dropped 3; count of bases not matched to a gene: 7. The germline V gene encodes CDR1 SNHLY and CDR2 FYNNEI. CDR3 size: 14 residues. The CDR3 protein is CASTRLAPTDTQYF. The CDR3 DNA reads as TGTGCCAGCACGAGACTAGCCCCGACAGATACGCAGTATTTT.

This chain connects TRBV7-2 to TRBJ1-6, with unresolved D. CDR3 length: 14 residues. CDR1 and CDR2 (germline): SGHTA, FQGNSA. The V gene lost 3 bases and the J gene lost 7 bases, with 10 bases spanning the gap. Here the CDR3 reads CASSFGDSNSPLHF. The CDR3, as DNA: TGTGCCAGCAGCTTTGGAGACTCAAATTCACCCCTCCACTTT.